The source of this TCR beta chain is a study of beta chain features in type 1 diabetes. Findings of the study overall: Type 1 diabetes patients had moderately but significantly shorter TCRB CDR3s in all four CD4+ subsets.

Reverse transcribing all isolated RNA meant expressed TCRB transcripts were sequenced. Assay used: immunoSEQ multiplex PCR; TCRdb lists only in-frame clones, some missing. The sample shows about 160,000 clones, 6% to 9% of them seen only once. About this clone: Antigen: not known.

Material: central memory CD4+ T cells from blood. The clonotype originates from a man aged 18 to 29 with type 1 diabetes.

DNA for the CDR3: TGTGCCTGGAGTGGCCCTTCGTACCAGTCCTACGAGCAGTACTTC. Translated: CAWSGPSYQSYEQYF. V and J are TRBV30 and TRBJ2-7; D is uncertain. CDR1 and CDR2 from the germline V gene are GTSNPN and SVGIG (reference sequence). Trimming pared 1 base from V and 1 base from J, leaving 14 bases between. This CDR3 contains 15 residues.